Listed below are T cell receptor beta chains from one sample, sequenced in a study of beta chain features in type 1 diabetes. Produced via immunoSEQ multiplex PCR; TCRdb's table is partial and in-frame only. The sample shows 120,000 to 150,000 clones, roughly 48% of them seen only once. Specimen: Tregs from blood. These receptors originate from a man between 18 and 29 years old in good health. Both conserved end residues are part of each CDR3. A D gene is named only where the DNA matches it firmly. Rows give clone size only sometimes, using once, few, many, or a class for an expanded clone.

>NA|15|TRBV4-1|NA|TRBJ2-7
TGCGCCAGCAGCCAAGGGAGCCTAATCAGCTACGAGCAGTACTTC
CASSQGSLISYEQYF
>NA|14|TRBV19|NA|TRBJ1-5
TGTGCCAGTAGTCTCGGACTGGACAATCAGCCCCAGCATTTT
CASSLGLDNQPQHF
>NA|16|TRBV7-6|NA|TRBJ2-7
TGTGCCAGCAGCTTAGCGCGGTACAGGACTAAGGGCGAGCAGTACTTC
CASSLARYRTKGEQYF
>TRBD1|15|TRBV9|few|TRBJ2-7
TGTGCCAGCAGCGTAGTACCCGACAGGGGTTACGAGCAGTACTTC
CASSVVPDRGYEQYF
>NA|15|TRBV7-9|few|TRBJ2-3
TGTGCCAGCAGCTACGCGGGACTCAACACAGATACGCAGTATTTT
CASSYAGLNTDTQYF
>NA|13|TRBV27|NA|TRBJ2-7
TGTGCCAGCAGTCACCCCGGGGTGTACGAGCAGTACTTC
CASSHPGVYEQYF
>NA|13|TRBV5-1|few|TRBJ2-1
TGCGCCAGCAGCTTCGGGTCCTACAATGAGCAGTTCTTC
CASSFGSYNEQFF
>NA|11|TRBV20-1|NA|TRBJ1-2
TGCAGTGCAGCAAAATCCCGGGACATAATATTC
CSAAKSRDIIF
>TRBD1|15|TRBV7-2|NA|TRBJ1-6
TGTGCCAGCAGCTTTAGGACAGGGGGTAATTCACCCCTCCACTTT
CASSFRTGGNSPLHF
>TRBD1|14|TRBV4-1|NA|TRBJ1-2
TGCGCCAGCAGCCAGGCAGGGGGGACCTATGGCTACACCTTC
CASSQAGGTYGYTF
>TRBD2|14|TRBV10-3|NA|TRBJ2-7
TGTGCCATCAGATGGGGAGCGGGAGACTACGAGCAGTACTTC
CAIRWGAGDYEQYF
>TRBD2|15|TRBV5-1|NA|TRBJ2-7
TGCGCCAGCAGCCCCAGACTAGCGGGGGCCTACGAGCAGTACTTC
CASSPRLAGAYEQYF
>TRBD1|14|TRBV11-2|NA|TRBJ1-2
TGTGCCAGCAGCCCCGGGGACAGGGAATATGGCTACACCTTC
CASSPGDREYGYTF
>NA|16|TRBV5-1|NA|TRBJ2-2
TGCGCCAGCAGCGTGCGTACAGCGGGTGGCACCGGGGAGCTGTTTTTT
CASSVRTAGGTGELFF
>NA|13|TRBV7-9|few|TRBJ1-1
TGTGCCAGCAGCTTAGTCAGGAACACTGAAGCTTTCTTT
CASSLVRNTEAFF
>NA|14|TRBV10-3|NA|TRBJ1-1
TGTGCCATCAAGGAGTGGCAGGGGAACACTGAAGCTTTCTTT
CAIKEWQGNTEAFF
>NA|13|TRBV6-6|NA|TRBJ2-7
TGTGCCAGCAGACAGGGACTATCCTACGAGCAGTACTTC
CASRQGLSYEQYF